Each of the 27 T cell receptor beta chains below was sequenced from the same sample in a study of blood T cells in healthy people across ages. A second PCR, run for about 6 to 11 cycles, used a sample-barcoded 5' primer plus a J-beta primer mix. TCRdb used MiXCR to reprocess the 5' RACE reads, holding one entry per CDR3 protein. The sample holds about 1.6 million distinct CDR3 sequences; 30% to 40% are singletons and the top ten take roughly 12%. Specimen: blood. Every receptor here comes from a woman aged 25 to 39 in good health.

This clonotype turned up a few times. V usage is TRBV5-1 and J usage is TRBJ2-3, with TRBD1 matching over 8 bases. J gave up 3 bases and V 2 bases, and 5 bases lay outside the gene matches. Germline V gene sequence: CDR1 SGHRS, CDR2 YFSETQ. CDR3 length: 15 amino acids. Here the CDR3 reads CASSFGQGRTDTQYF. DNA for the CDR3: TGCGCCAGCAGCTTCGGACAGGGAAGAACAGATACGCAGTATTTT.

The chain joins TRBV20-1 to TRBJ2-2; 9 positions match TRBD1. Germline V gene sequence: CDR1 DFQATT, CDR2 SNEGSKA (reference sequence). After removal of 1 base from V and 3 bases from J, the junction contained 15 bases not matched to a gene. The CDR3 loop spans 19 amino acids. The CDR3 DNA follows: TGCAGTGCTAGAGCCGGGACAGGGACTGACCAAAGCTACACCGGGGAGCTGTTTTTT. Its translation: CSARAGTGTDQSYTGELFF.

This clonotype was picked up a small number of times. This chain links TRBV5-1 with TRBJ2-1, with D hard to call. The V end was cut by 2 bases, the J end by 11 bases, with 17 bases between. The CDR3 has 14 residues. Germline V gene lookup returns CDR1 SGHRS and CDR2 YFSETQ. In nucleotides, the CDR3 is TGCGCCAGCAGCTTAACACTCACAACTATCAAGCAGTTCTTC. This translates into CASSLTLTTIKQFF.

The chain links TRBV9 to TRBJ2-7, with 8 bases that match TRBD2. The J call may be mistaken, given a closer DNA end match to TRBJ2-5. Germline V gives CDR1 SGDLS, CDR2 YYNGEE. CDR3 size: 15 residues. The CDR3 sequence: CASSVSGSPGETQYF. CDR3 nucleotide sequence: TGTGCCAGCAGCGTAAGCGGGAGCCCTGGGGAGACCCAGTACTTC.

This chain uses TRBV2 with TRBJ2-7; no clear D gene. The V end lost 8 bases, the J end lost 4 bases, and 18 bases lay between the germline ends. This CDR3 has 14 residues. Germline CDR1 SNHLY, CDR2 FYNNEI. Here the CDR3 DNA reads TGTGCCAGCCAGGTCCGGAGCCCAGAATACGAGCAGTACTTC. Amino acid sequence: CASQVRSPEYEQYF.

The gene calls are TRBV4-2 and TRBJ1-4; TRBD1 agrees at 7 bases. The CDR3 has 14 amino acids. Per the germline V gene, CDR1 is LGHNA and CDR2 is YNFKEQ. V lost 3 bases, J lost 3 bases, and 1 base stayed unmatched. The DNA of the CDR3 is TGTGCCAGCAGCCAGGGGACAGCTAATGAAAAACTGTTTTTT. Its protein product is CASSQGTANEKLFF.

The chain links TRBV2 to TRBJ2-6, with no clear D. This CDR3 has 14 residues. The V gene's germline CDR1 is SNHLY and CDR2 FYNNEI. Trimming took 11 bases from V and 0 from J, leaving 11 bases between them. The CDR3: CAAQQASGANVLTF. Written as DNA, the CDR3 is TGTGCCGCACAACAAGCCTCTGGGGCCAACGTCCTGACTTTC.

This clonotype was observed at least ten times. The chain recombines TRBV29-1 with TRBJ1-2; possibly TRBD1 for D (6 bases). The CDR3 is made up of 15 amino acids. V shed 3 bases and J shed 1 base, with 15 bases lying between them. CDR1 is SQVTM, CDR2 ANQGSEA, per germline. The CDR3 sequence is CSVDTSRGLNYGYTF. CDR3 bases: TGCAGCGTTGATACCAGCCGGGGGCTTAACTATGGCTACACCTTC.

This clonotype came up a few times. This rearrangement joins TRBV11-2 to TRBJ2-3; D is possibly TRBD1 (5 bases). The germline CDR1 and CDR2 sequences are SGHAT and FQNNGV. This CDR3 has 15 residues. V lost 1 base and J lost 0, with 8 bases in between. The CDR3 DNA reads TGTGCCAGCAGCTTAGGGGGCAAGAGCACAGATACGCAGTATTTT. It yields the protein CASSLGGKSTDTQYF.

This clonotype was counted ten times or more. Its ends do not fully match the called genes, so a read error is possible. The chain links TRBV5-1 to TRBJ2-7; a possible D gene is TRBD2 (6 bases). This CDR3 comprises 17 residues. Germline lookup yields CDR1 SGHRS and CDR2 YFSETQ. The CDR3 nucleotides are TGCGCCAGCAGCCCGGGGACTCTCCGAGGGGTCTCCTATGAGCAGTACTTC. It translates to CASSPGTLRGVSYEQYF. Looking up the rest from reference TRBV5-1 and TRBJ2-7 gives the full variable domain: KAGVTQTPRYLIKTRGQQVTLSCSPISGHRSVSWYQQTPGQGLQFLFEYFSETQRNKGNFPGRFSGRQFSNSRSEMNVSTLELGDSALYLCASSPGTLRGVSYEQYFGPGTRLTVT.

This clonotype was recorded at least ten times. J is TRBJ2-7 and V is TRBV2, with a possible D match to TRBD1 (5 bases). Germline V CDR1 and CDR2: SNHLY, FYNNEI. The V end was cut by 6 bases, the J end by 3 bases, with 12 bases between. This CDR3 region has 13 residues. The CDR3 region is CASRGVWDYEQYF. The CDR3 DNA reads as TGTGCCAGCAGAGGGGTCTGGGACTACGAGCAGTACTTC.

The rearrangement links TRBV11-2 to TRBJ1-2; 8 bases align to TRBD1. CDR3 size: 16 residues. V shed 0 bases and J 6 bases; nucleotides not matched to a gene: 9. Germline V gene data show CDR1 as SGHAT and CDR2 as FQNNGV. The DNA for the CDR3 is TGTGCCAGCAGCTTAGATGGGTTTACAGGGGGAGATGGCTACACCTTC. It yields the protein CASSLDGFTGGDGYTF.

This chain links TRBV10-3 with TRBJ2-2; D remains ambiguous. The V end was cut by 5 bases, the J end by 2 bases, with 9 bases between. The CDR3 has 14 amino acids. CDR1 is ENHRY, CDR2 SYGVKD, per germline. This CDR3 reads CAISFKDNTGELFF. DNA of the CDR3: TGTGCCATCAGTTTCAAGGACAACACCGGGGAGCTGTTTTTT.

This clonotype was seen only a few times. Being one base from a much bigger clone, this may be a read error. This chain joins TRBV29-1 and TRBJ2-1; D is undetermined. The CDR3 covers 15 residues. Germline assignment: CDR1 SQVTM and CDR2 ANQGSEA. The V end lost 4 bases, the J end lost 7 bases, and 20 bases lay between the germline ends. The CDR3 sequence: CSVVDADRRRNEQFF. CDR3 nucleotide sequence: TGCAGCGTTGTGGACGCTGACCGAAGAAGGAATGAGCAGTTCTTC.

This clonotype was found a few times. The V and J genes are TRBV20-1 and TRBJ2-2; possible D gene TRBD2, 5 bases. Germline CDR1 DFQATT, CDR2 SNEGSKA (reference sequence). V dropped 5 bases and J dropped 2 bases, with 12 bases sitting between them. The CDR3 runs 14 residues. CDR3 amino acids: CSAPREQNTGELFF. CDR3 in DNA: TGCAGTGCTCCTAGGGAGCAAAACACCGGGGAGCTGTTTTTT.

This clonotype was seen only a few times. The rearrangement uses TRBV20-1 and TRBJ1-5; 7 bases line up with TRBD1. V trimming: 1 base; J trimming: 3 bases; junction bases outside the gene matches: 9. This CDR3 is built from 16 residues. CDR1 is DFQATT and CDR2 is SNEGSKA in the germline V gene (reference sequence). The CDR3 nucleotides read TGCAGTGCTAGAGGGGAAACAGGGGCCATCAATCAGCCCCAGCATTTT. Translation: CSARGETGAINQPQHF.

CDR3: CASSRKYAASKNIQYF. CDR3 DNA: TGTGCCAGCAGCCGCAAATACGCCGCGAGCAAAAACATTCAGTACTTC. The rearrangement joins TRBV27 to TRBJ2-4; D not resolved. CDR3 length: 16 amino acids. Germline values: CDR1 MNHEY, CDR2 SMNVEV (reference sequence). V dropped 6 bases and J dropped 3 bases, with 18 bases sitting between them.

This clonotype was found a few times. The genes are TRBV27 and TRBJ2-1; 9 bases align to TRBD2. The CDR3 runs 15 residues. Trimming took 3 bases from V and 5 from J; bases not matched to a gene: 5. Germline CDR1 is MNHEY and CDR2 is SMNVEV (reference sequence). The CDR3: CASSFLAGMDNEQFF. As DNA, the CDR3 is TGTGCCAGCAGTTTCCTAGCGGGGATGGACAATGAGCAGTTCTTC.

This clonotype was seen more than once but under ten times. The chain has TRBV10-3 and TRBJ1-1, with 8 bases that match TRBD1. The V segment lost 7 bases and the J segment 4 bases; nucleotides outside the gene matches: 11. The CDR3 is made up of 15 amino acids. CDR1 is ENHRY and CDR2 is SYGVKD in the germline V gene. The CDR3 nucleotides read TGTGCCATCAATCCTGGACAGGGTGAATCCACTGAAGCTTTCTTT. Encoded protein: CAINPGQGESTEAFF.

The chain links TRBV7-8 to TRBJ1-5; TRBD1 might be the D (6 bases). Deletions cut 1 base from V and 7 bases from J, with 11 bases between. Per the germline V gene, CDR1 is SGHVS and CDR2 is FQNEAQ. CDR3 size: 14 residues. As DNA, the CDR3 is TGTGCCAGCAGCTTAGAACAGGGCAGCCAGCCCCAGCATTTT. It is translated as CASSLEQGSQPQHF.

This chain uses TRBV20-1 with TRBJ1-2; unclear D gene. The CDR3 spans 16 residues. V lost 0 bases and J lost 1, with 15 bases in between. From germline, CDR1 is DFQATT and CDR2 SNEGSKA (reference sequence). This chain's CDR3 is CSARDRERGDNYGYTF. Here the CDR3 DNA reads TGCAGTGCTAGAGATCGGGAGCGCGGGGATAACTATGGCTACACCTTC.

This clonotype was found once. The gene calls are TRBV12-3 or TRBV12-4 and TRBJ2-4; D perhaps matches TRBD2 (7 bases). The tail of the sequence fits TRBJ2-5 better, so the J call may be wrong. The CDR3 runs 13 residues. The CDR3 coding sequence is TGTGCCAGCAGCTATACTAGGGGGGGGACCCAGTACTTC. It specifies CASSYTRGGTQYF.

The sample holds many counts of this clonotype. The chain carries TRBV4-1 and TRBJ1-5; D gene uncertain. The CDR3 runs 14 residues. Trimming took 4 bases from V and 0 from J, leaving 7 bases between them. Looked up from germline, CDR1 is MGHRA and CDR2 is YSYEKL. CDR3 region: CASSPGISNQPQHF. The CDR3, as DNA: TGCGCCAGCAGCCCGGGAATTAGCAATCAGCCCCAGCATTTT.

V usage is TRBV11-1 and J usage is TRBJ2-3, with a weak D call TRBD1 (6 bases). Per germline, CDR1 SGHAT and CDR2 FQDESV (reference sequence). There are 15 residues in the CDR3. Trimming left V 4 bases short and J 4 bases short, with 15 bases between. CDR3 sequence: CASSSPSRGPDTQYF. Here the CDR3 DNA reads TGTGCCAGCAGCTCCCCGAGCAGGGGCCCAGATACGCAGTATTTT. The complete variable domain, with remaining parts taken from reference TRBV11-1 and TRBJ2-3, reads EAEVAQSPRYKITEKSQAVAFWCDPISGHATLYWYRQILGQGPELLVQFQDESVVDDSQLPKDRFSAERLKGVDSTLKIQPAELGDSAMYLCASSSPSRGPDTQYFGPGTRLTVL.

A few counts support this clonotype. The chain recombines TRBV25-1 with TRBJ2-5; 10 bases agree with TRBD1. Germline CDR1 MGHDK, CDR2 SYGVNS. The J segment lost 4 bases and the V segment lost 7 bases, leaving 9 bases of the junction unmatched. The CDR3 consists of 15 residues. The CDR3 DNA reads TGTGCCAGCACCAGACAGGGGGCGCTTGGAGAGACCCAGTACTTC. Translation gives CASTRQGALGETQYF.

The CDR3 DNA sequence: TGTGCCAGCAGTGAATGGTTGGAGACCCAGTTCTTC. Translated, it gives CASSEWLETQFF. The genes are TRBV6-1 and TRBJ2-1, with D uncertain. Germline CDR1 reads MNHNS; CDR2 reads SASEGT. V was pared by 2 bases and J by 13 bases, with 12 bases between. The CDR3 totals 12 residues.

The gene calls are TRBV21-1 and TRBJ2-5. Matching the DNA end better, TRBJ2-7 makes the J call doubtful. TRBV21-1 is reported as a pseudogene. This CDR3 is 14 amino acids long. CDR3 in DNA: TGTGCCAGCAGCACAAGTGGGGAAGTGAGCGAGCAGTACTTC. Translated, it gives CASSTSGEVSEQYF.